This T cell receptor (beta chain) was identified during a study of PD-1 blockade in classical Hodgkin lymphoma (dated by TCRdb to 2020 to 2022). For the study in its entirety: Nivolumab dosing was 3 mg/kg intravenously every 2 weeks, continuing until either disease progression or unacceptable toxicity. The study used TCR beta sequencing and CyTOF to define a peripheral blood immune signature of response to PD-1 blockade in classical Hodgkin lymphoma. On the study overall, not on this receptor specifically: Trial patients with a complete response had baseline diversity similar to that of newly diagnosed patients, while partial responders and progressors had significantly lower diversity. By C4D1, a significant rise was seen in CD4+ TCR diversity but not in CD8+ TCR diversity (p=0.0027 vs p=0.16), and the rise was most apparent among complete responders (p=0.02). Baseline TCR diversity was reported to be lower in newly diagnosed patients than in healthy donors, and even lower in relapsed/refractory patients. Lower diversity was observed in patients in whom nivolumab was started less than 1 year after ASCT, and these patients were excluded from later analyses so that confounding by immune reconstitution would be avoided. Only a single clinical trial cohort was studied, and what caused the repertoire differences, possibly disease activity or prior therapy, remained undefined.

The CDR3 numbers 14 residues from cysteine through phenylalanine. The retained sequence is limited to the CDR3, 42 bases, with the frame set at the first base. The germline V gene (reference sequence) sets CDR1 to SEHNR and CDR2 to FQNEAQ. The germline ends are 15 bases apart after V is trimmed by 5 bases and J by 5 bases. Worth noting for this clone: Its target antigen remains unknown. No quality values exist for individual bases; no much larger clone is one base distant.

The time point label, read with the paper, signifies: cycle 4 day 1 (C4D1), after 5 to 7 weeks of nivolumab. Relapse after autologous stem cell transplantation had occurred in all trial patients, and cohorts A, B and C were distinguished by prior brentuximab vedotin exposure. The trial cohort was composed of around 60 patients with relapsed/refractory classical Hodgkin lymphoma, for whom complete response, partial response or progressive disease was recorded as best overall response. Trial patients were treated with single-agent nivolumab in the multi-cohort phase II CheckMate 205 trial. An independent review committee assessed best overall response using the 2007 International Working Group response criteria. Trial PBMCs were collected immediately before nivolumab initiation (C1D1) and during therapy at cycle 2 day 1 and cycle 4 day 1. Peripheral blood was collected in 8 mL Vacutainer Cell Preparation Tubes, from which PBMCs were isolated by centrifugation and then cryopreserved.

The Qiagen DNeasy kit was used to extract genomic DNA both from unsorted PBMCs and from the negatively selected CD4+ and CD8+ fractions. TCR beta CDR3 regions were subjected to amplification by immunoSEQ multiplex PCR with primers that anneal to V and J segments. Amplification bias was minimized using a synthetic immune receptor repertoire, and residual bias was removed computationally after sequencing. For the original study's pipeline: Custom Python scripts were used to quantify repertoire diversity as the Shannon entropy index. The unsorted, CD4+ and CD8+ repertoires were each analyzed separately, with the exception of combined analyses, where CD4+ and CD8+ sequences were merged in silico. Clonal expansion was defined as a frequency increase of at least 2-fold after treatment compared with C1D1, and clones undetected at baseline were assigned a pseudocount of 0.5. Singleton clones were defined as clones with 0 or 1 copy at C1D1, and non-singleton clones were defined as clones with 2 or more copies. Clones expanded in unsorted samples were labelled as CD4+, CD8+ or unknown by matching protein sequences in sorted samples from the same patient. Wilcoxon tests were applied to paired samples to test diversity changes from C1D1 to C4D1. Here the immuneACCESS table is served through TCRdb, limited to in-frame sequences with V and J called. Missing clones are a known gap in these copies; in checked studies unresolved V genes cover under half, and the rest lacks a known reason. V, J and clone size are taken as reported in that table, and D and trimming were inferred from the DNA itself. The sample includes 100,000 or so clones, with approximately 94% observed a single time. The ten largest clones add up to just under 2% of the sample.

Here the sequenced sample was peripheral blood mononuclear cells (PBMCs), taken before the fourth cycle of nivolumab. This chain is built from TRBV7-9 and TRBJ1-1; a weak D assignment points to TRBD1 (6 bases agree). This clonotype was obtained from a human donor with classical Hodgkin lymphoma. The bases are TGTGCCAGCAGCCAGGAGGGGGTGGGAACTGAAGCTTTCTTT. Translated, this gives CASSQEGVGTEAFF.